These T cell receptor beta chains were read from a single sample in a study of shared clonotypes between healthy human individuals. Generated by immunoSEQ multiplex PCR, the TCRdb table keeps only in-frame clones and is missing some. The sample has 1,400,000 or so clones, 98% seen once. The sample taken for sequencing was naive CD4+ T cells sorted from blood. These receptors all stem from a man aged 30 to 45 in good health. Both conserved end residues are part of each CDR3. A D gene is named only where the DNA matches it firmly. Rows give clone size only sometimes, using once, few, many, or a class for an expanded clone.

d_gene: NA; len: 16; v_gene: TRBV7-6; abundance: NA; j_gene: TRBJ2-3; CDR3nt: TGTGCCAGCAGCCCAGAATTGAACTACCTCAAGACCACGCAGTATTTT; CDR3aa: CASSPELNYLKTTQYF
d_gene: TRBD2; len: 16; v_gene: TRBV6-6; abundance: NA; j_gene: TRBJ2-7; CDR3nt: TGTGCCAGCAGTTACTCGGGTGCGGGAGGGAGGTACGAGCAGTACTTC; CDR3aa: CASSYSGAGGRYEQYF
d_gene: TRBD2; len: 15; v_gene: TRBV2; abundance: once; j_gene: TRBJ2-7; CDR3nt: TGTGCCAGCCCTGAGAAGGGACTAGCGGGAAGGGAGCAGTACTTC; CDR3aa: CASPEKGLAGREQYF
d_gene: NA; len: 12; v_gene: TRBV28; abundance: NA; j_gene: TRBJ2-5; CDR3nt: TGTGCCAGCACCTCAGGGGGGGAGACCCAGTACTTC; CDR3aa: CASTSGGETQYF
d_gene: TRBD2; len: 17; v_gene: TRBV7-2; abundance: NA; j_gene: TRBJ2-1; CDR3nt: TGTGCCAGCAGCTTATGGGGTAGCGGGACCGGGTACAATGAGCAGTTCTTC; CDR3aa: CASSLWGSGTGYNEQFF
d_gene: NA; len: 15; v_gene: TRBV19; abundance: NA; j_gene: TRBJ2-7; CDR3nt: TGTGCCAGTAGTATAGCTGGACGGTCAACCTACGAGCAGTACTTC; CDR3aa: CASSIAGRSTYEQYF
d_gene: NA; len: 15; v_gene: TRBV2; abundance: NA; j_gene: TRBJ1-2; CDR3nt: TGTGCCAGCAGTGTCACGCTCGGGACGGAAAATGGCTACACCTTC; CDR3aa: CASSVTLGTENGYTF
d_gene: TRBD2; len: 14; v_gene: TRBV7-9; abundance: NA; j_gene: TRBJ2-3; CDR3nt: TGTGCCGGCCGGACTAGCGGGAGGTCGGATACGCAGTATTTT; CDR3aa: CAGRTSGRSDTQYF
d_gene: TRBD2; len: 13; v_gene: TRBV9; abundance: NA; j_gene: TRBJ2-7; CDR3nt: TGTGCCAGCAGCGACCGACTAGCGGGATGGCAGTACTTC; CDR3aa: CASSDRLAGWQYF
d_gene: TRBD1; len: 15; v_gene: TRBV10-3; abundance: once; j_gene: TRBJ1-5; CDR3nt: TGTGCCATCAGTGCCGGGACAGGGGGCAGTCAGCCCCAGCATTTT; CDR3aa: CAISAGTGGSQPQHF
d_gene: NA; len: 15; v_gene: TRBV27; abundance: NA; j_gene: TRBJ2-2; CDR3nt: TGTGCCAGCAGGAATGGACAGACGAACACCGGGGAGCTGTTTTTT; CDR3aa: CASRNGQTNTGELFF
d_gene: TRBD2; len: 14; v_gene: TRBV7-8; abundance: NA; j_gene: TRBJ2-7; CDR3nt: TGTGCCAGCAGCCCCCGGGAGGTCTCCTACGAGCAGTACTTC; CDR3aa: CASSPREVSYEQYF
d_gene: TRBD1; len: 15; v_gene: TRBV18; abundance: NA; j_gene: TRBJ1-5; CDR3nt: TGTGCCAGCTCACCCGGGACAGGGATCGGTCAGCCCCAGCATTTT; CDR3aa: CASSPGTGIGQPQHF
d_gene: NA; len: 13; v_gene: TRBV7-2; abundance: once; j_gene: TRBJ2-7; CDR3nt: TGTGCCAGCAGCTCGGGTTCCTCCTACGAGCAGTACTTC; CDR3aa: CASSSGSSYEQYF
d_gene: NA; len: 15; v_gene: TRBV5-1; abundance: NA; j_gene: TRBJ1-1; CDR3nt: TGCGCCAGCAGCTTGGTGTTCAGGGGCTCCGCTGAAGCTTTCTTT; CDR3aa: CASSLVFRGSAEAFF
d_gene: TRBD1; len: 13; v_gene: TRBV2; abundance: NA; j_gene: TRBJ1-1; CDR3nt: TGTGCCAGCACGACAGGGGGTGGGACTGAAGCTTTCTTT; CDR3aa: CASTTGGGTEAFF
d_gene: NA; len: 15; v_gene: TRBV25-1; abundance: NA; j_gene: TRBJ1-1; CDR3nt: TGTGCCAGCAGTCTTTACCAGGGTAGTGTCACTGAAGCTTTCTTT; CDR3aa: CASSLYQGSVTEAFF
d_gene: NA; len: 13; v_gene: TRBV28; abundance: NA; j_gene: TRBJ2-3; CDR3nt: TGTGCCAGCAGTTGGCAGCTAACAGATACGCAGTATTTT; CDR3aa: CASSWQLTDTQYF
d_gene: TRBD2; len: 17; v_gene: TRBV5-4; abundance: NA; j_gene: TRBJ2-7; CDR3nt: TGTGCCAGCAGCTTGGCGACTAGCGGGAAAGGGTCCTACGAGCAGTACTTC; CDR3aa: CASSLATSGKGSYEQYF
d_gene: NA; len: 14; v_gene: TRBV5-4; abundance: NA; j_gene: TRBJ2-7; CDR3nt: TGTGCCAGCAGCTTGGACCCGGGACAAGGCGAGCAGTACTTC; CDR3aa: CASSLDPGQGEQYF
d_gene: NA; len: 13; v_gene: TRBV7-7; abundance: once; j_gene: TRBJ2-7; CDR3nt: TGTGCCAGCAGTCGAGGGCTGTCCTACGAGCAGTACTTC; CDR3aa: CASSRGLSYEQYF
d_gene: TRBD2; len: 15; v_gene: TRBV4-3; abundance: once; j_gene: TRBJ2-3; CDR3nt: TGCGCCAGCAGCCTGACTAGCGGGAGCACAGATACGCAGTATTTT; CDR3aa: CASSLTSGSTDTQYF
d_gene: TRBD2; len: 16; v_gene: TRBV14; abundance: NA; j_gene: TRBJ2-7; CDR3nt: TGTGCCAGCAGCCAAGGGAGGACTAGCGGACACTACGAGCAGTACTTC; CDR3aa: CASSQGRTSGHYEQYF
d_gene: NA; len: 15; v_gene: TRBV2; abundance: once; j_gene: TRBJ2-3; CDR3nt: TGTGCCAGCTACTCTCCGGGCCATGGGGCAGATACGCAGTATTTT; CDR3aa: CASYSPGHGADTQYF
d_gene: NA; len: 15; v_gene: TRBV5-1; abundance: NA; j_gene: TRBJ2-1; CDR3nt: TGCGCCAGCAGCTTGGGACCACCCGCCTACAATGAGCAGTTCTTC; CDR3aa: CASSLGPPAYNEQFF
d_gene: NA; len: 14; v_gene: TRBV7-9; abundance: NA; j_gene: TRBJ2-3; CDR3nt: TGTGCCAGCAGCTACGGAGGGATGAGCGATACGCAGTATTTT; CDR3aa: CASSYGGMSDTQYF
d_gene: TRBD2; len: 14; v_gene: TRBV7-7; abundance: NA; j_gene: TRBJ2-7; CDR3nt: TGTGCCAGCAGCTTACTAGCGGGAGCCGGTGAGCAGTACTTC; CDR3aa: CASSLLAGAGEQYF
d_gene: NA; len: 12; v_gene: TRBV2; abundance: NA; j_gene: TRBJ2-7; CDR3nt: TGTGCCAGCAGTGAAGGAATAGTCCAGCAGTACTTC; CDR3aa: CASSEGIVQQYF